This TCR beta chain comes out of a study of T cell responses to AZD1222 COVID-19 vaccine. Assay used: immunoSEQ multiplex PCR; TCRdb lists only in-frame clones, some missing. The sample contains about 110,000 clones, more than 70% of which appear only once. As regards this clone: Its target is unknown.

V shed 2 bases and J shed 5 bases, with 13 bases lying between them. Germline CDR1 reads SGHRS; CDR2 reads YFSETQ. The CDR3 sequence is 14 residues long. Overall study findings and caveats: White British donors predominated, females outnumbered males, and clonal diversity was possibly underestimated. All repertoire sampling was performed exclusively after the peak T cell response.

The source of this sequence is an adult in good health. Sequenced here: peripheral blood, sampled on day 0 of AZD1222 vaccination. The rearrangement joins TRBV5-1 to TRBJ1-1; D call uncertain. CDR3 in amino acids: CASSLNPGGTEAFF. The CDR3 DNA is TGCGCCAGCAGCTTAAACCCGGGAGGGACTGAAGCTTTCTTT.